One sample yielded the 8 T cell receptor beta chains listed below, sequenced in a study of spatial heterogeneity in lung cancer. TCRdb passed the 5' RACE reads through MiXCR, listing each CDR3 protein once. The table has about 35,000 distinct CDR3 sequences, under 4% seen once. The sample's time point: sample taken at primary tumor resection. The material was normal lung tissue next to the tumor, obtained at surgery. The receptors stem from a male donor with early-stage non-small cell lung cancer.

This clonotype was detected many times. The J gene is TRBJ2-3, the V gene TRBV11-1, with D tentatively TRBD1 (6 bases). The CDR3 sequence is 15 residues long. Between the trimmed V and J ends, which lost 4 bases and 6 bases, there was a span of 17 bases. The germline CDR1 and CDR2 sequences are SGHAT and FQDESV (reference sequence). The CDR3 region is CASSSDAGAGDTQYF. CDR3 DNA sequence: TGTGCCAGCAGCTCCGACGCAGGGGCTGGTGATACGCAGTATTTT.

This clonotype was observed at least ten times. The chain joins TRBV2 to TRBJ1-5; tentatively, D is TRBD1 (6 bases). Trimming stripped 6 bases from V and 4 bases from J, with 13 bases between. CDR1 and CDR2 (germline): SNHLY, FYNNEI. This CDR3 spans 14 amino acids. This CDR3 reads CASSLQGWNQPQHF. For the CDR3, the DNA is TGTGCCAGCAGCCTACAGGGCTGGAATCAGCCCCAGCATTTT.

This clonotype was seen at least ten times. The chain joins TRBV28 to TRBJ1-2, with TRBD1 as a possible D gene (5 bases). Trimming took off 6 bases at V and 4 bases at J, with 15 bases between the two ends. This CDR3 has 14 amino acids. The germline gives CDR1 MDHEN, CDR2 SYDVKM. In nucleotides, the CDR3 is TGTGCCAGCAGCCGTGCGGGACTTCTCTATGGCTACACCTTC. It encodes CASSRAGLLYGYTF.

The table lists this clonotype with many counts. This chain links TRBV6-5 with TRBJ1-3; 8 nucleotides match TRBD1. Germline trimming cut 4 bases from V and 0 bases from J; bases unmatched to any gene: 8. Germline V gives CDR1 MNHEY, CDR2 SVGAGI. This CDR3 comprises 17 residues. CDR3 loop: CASSSINRGFSGNTIYF. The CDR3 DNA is TGTGCCAGCAGTTCAATTAACAGGGGGTTCTCTGGAAACACCATATATTTT.

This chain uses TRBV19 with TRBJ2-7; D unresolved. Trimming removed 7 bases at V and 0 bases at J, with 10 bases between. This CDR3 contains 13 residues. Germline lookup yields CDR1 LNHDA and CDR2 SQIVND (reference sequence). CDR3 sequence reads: CASKALTSYEQYF. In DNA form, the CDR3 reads TGTGCCAGTAAAGCCCTGACCTCCTACGAGCAGTACTTC.

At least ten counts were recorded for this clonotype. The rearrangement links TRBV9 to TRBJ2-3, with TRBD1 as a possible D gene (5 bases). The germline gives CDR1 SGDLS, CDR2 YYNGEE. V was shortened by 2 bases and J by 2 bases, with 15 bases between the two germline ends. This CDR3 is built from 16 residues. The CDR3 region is CASSVNRLVPTDTQYF. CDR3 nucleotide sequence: TGTGCCAGCAGCGTCAACAGGCTGGTTCCCACAGATACGCAGTATTTT.

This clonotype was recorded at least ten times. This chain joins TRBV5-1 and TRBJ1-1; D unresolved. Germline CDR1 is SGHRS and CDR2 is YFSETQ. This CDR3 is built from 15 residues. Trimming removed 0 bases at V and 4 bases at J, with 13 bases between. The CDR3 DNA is TGCGCCAGCAGCTTGGAGTACAGTCTAGCCACTGAAGCTTTCTTT. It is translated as CASSLEYSLATEAFF. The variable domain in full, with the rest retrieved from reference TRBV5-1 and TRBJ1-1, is KAGVTQTPRYLIKTRGQQVTLSCSPISGHRSVSWYQQTPGQGLQFLFEYFSETQRNKGNFPGRFSGRQFSNSRSEMNVSTLELGDSALYLCASSLEYSLATEAFFGQGTRLTVV.

Here the CDR3 reads CASSTQNYGYTF. The CDR3 DNA follows: TGTGCCAGCAGCACCCAAAACTATGGCTACACCTTC. This chain uses TRBV3-1 with TRBJ1-2; D gene unclear. V lost 5 bases, J lost 2 bases, and 6 bases lay in between. This CDR3 is built from 12 residues. Germline CDR1 LGHDT, CDR2 YNNKEL (reference sequence). Variable domain in full (rest from reference TRBV3-1 and TRBJ1-2): DTAVSQTPKYLVTQMGNDKSIKCEQNLGHDTMYWYKQDSKKFLKIMFSYNNKELIINETVPNRFSPKSPDKAHLNLHINSLELGDSAVYFCASSTQNYGYTFGSGTRLTVV.